The clone carrying this TCR beta chain was detected only once. Its antigen is currently unknown. These data come from a study of cytomegalovirus exposure and HLA in healthy donors. Findings and caveats of the study: In an earlier analysis, productive rearrangement rates for most beta V segments clustered near 87% or 30%.

Researchers ran the PCR with 60 Vbeta and 13 Jbeta primers. Repertoires were generated with immunoSEQ multiplex PCR, while TCRdb's copy carries only in-frame clones and drops some. This sample has fewer than 250,000 clones, with about 74% found just once. The length of the CDR3 is 16 residues. J was trimmed by 0 bases and V by 2 bases; bases with no gene match: 3. Germline CDR1 reads LNHDA; CDR2 reads SQIVND (reference sequence). The V and J genes are TRBV19 and TRBJ2-1; 8 nucleotides align to TRBD1. This TCR was sampled from a woman in her 30s in good health and CMV-seronegative. The specimen sequenced was PBMCs. The CDR3 DNA follows: TGTGCCAGTAGTATAACAGGGGGTAGCTCCTACAATGAGCAGTTCTTC. Translated: CASSITGGSSYNEQFF.